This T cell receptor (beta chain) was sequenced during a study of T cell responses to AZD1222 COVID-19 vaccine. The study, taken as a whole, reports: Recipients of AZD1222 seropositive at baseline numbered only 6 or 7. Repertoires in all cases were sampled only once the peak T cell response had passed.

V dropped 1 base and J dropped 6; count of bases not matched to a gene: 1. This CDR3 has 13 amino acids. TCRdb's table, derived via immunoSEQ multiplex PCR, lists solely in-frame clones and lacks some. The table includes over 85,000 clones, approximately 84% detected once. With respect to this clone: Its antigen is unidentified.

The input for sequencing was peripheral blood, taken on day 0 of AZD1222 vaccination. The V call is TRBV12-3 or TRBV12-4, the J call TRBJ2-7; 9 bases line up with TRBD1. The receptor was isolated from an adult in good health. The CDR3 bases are TGTGCCAGCAGTTTAGGGGACAGGGCCGAGCAGTACTTC. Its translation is CASSLGDRAEQYF.